The next 29 T cell receptor beta chains were all read from a single sample in a study of cytomegalovirus exposure and HLA in healthy donors. Amplification used 60 Vbeta primers and 13 Jbeta primers. Profiled with immunoSEQ multiplex PCR; TCRdb holds only in-frame clones, not every one. The sample lists about 82,000 clones, over 65% occurring once. The sample taken for sequencing was PBMCs. The receptors stem from a man aged 35 to 55 in good health and CMV-seropositive.

The chain is built from TRBV6-4 and TRBJ2-1; the match to TRBD2 covers 8 bases. Germline assignment: CDR1 MRHNA and CDR2 SNTAGT. This CDR3 contains 16 residues. The junction had 5 bases not matched to a gene; V was cut back by 4 bases and J by 0 bases. The CDR3 bases are TGTGCCAGCAGTGTCTTAGCGGGGAGCTCCTACAATGAGCAGTTCTTC. This encodes CASSVLAGSSYNEQFF.

The genes are TRBV4-2 and TRBJ1-2; D ambiguous. The germline V gene encodes CDR1 LGHNA and CDR2 YNFKEQ. CDR3 length: 15 residues. Trimming stripped 0 bases from V and 5 bases from J, with 13 bases between. CDR3 nucleotides: TGTGCCAGCAGCCAAGACAGATCCAGGAGGTATGGCTACACCTTC. Its translation: CASSQDRSRRYGYTF.

The chain has TRBV10-3 and TRBJ2-7; 7 nucleotides align to TRBD2. Germline V CDR1 and CDR2: ENHRY, SYGVKD. CDR3 size: 15 residues. The junction had 5 bases not matched to a gene; V was cut back by 3 bases and J by 0 bases. The CDR3, as DNA: TGTGCCATCAGTGATTCAGCGGGGCCCTCCTACGAGCAGTACTTC. Amino acid sequence: CAISDSAGPSYEQYF.

This clone ranks as medium-sized. The chain carries TRBV6-4 and TRBJ1-4, with D perhaps matching TRBD1 (5 bases). Trimming removed 2 bases from V and 1 base from J, with 26 bases in between. CDR3 length: 21 residues. Germline V CDR1 and CDR2: MRHNA, SNTAGT. CDR3 in amino acids: CASSDHLGREDGIRTNEKLFF. In DNA, the CDR3 is TGTGCCAGCAGTGACCACCTGGGCAGGGAGGATGGTATAAGAACTAATGAAAAACTGTTTTTT.

The chain carries TRBV28 and TRBJ1-5, with D possibly TRBD1 on 6 matching bases. V dropped 4 bases and J dropped 6 bases, with 10 bases sitting between them. CDR3 length equals 13 residues. The germline V gene encodes CDR1 MDHEN and CDR2 SYDVKM. The DNA for the CDR3 is TGTGCCAGCAGTTCCCCAGGGGCTCAGCCCCAGCATTTT. Protein product: CASSSPGAQPQHF.

This clone has only one observation. CDR3 sequence (DNA): TGTGCCATCAGCGGGACAAGTAATCAGCCCCAGCATTTT. Translation gives CAISGTSNQPQHF. The chain links TRBV10-3 to TRBJ1-5; tentatively, D is TRBD1 (6 bases). The CDR3 is 13 amino acids. The ends were cut back, 6 bases at V and 4 bases at J, with 10 bases in the middle. Per germline, CDR1 ENHRY and CDR2 SYGVKD.

V is TRBV5-6 and J is TRBJ2-6; D call uncertain. Germline V CDR1 and CDR2: SGHDT, YYEEEE. The CDR3 loop spans 18 amino acids. Trimming cost V 1 base and J 0 bases, with 14 bases left between them. CDR3 loop: CASSLFRPAYSGANVLTF. The CDR3 nucleotides read TGTGCCAGCAGCTTGTTCCGGCCAGCGTACTCTGGGGCCAACGTCCTGACTTTC.

The rearrangement joins TRBV7-9 to TRBJ2-1; the match to TRBD1 covers 7 bases. The CDR3 extends over 14 amino acids. Per the germline V gene, CDR1 is SEHNR and CDR2 is FQNEAQ (reference sequence). The J segment lost 6 bases and the V segment lost 4 bases, leaving 6 bases of the junction unmatched. This CDR3 reads CASSSKGTVNEQFF. In DNA, the CDR3 is TGTGCCAGCAGCTCTAAAGGGACAGTCAATGAGCAGTTCTTC.

This chain joins TRBV30 and TRBJ2-2, with D perhaps TRBD2 (6 bases). Trimming pared 1 base from V and 3 bases from J, leaving 15 bases between. This CDR3 is built from 16 residues. Looked up from germline, CDR1 is GTSNPN and CDR2 is SVGIG (reference sequence). CDR3 region: CAWSGRGSGDTGELFF. Written as DNA, the CDR3 is TGTGCCTGGAGTGGACGGGGCTCGGGGGACACCGGGGAGCTGTTTTTT.

The rearrangement joins TRBV2 to TRBJ2-2; tentatively, D is TRBD1 (6 bases). Trimming pared 2 bases from V and 7 bases from J, leaving 14 bases between. Germline values: CDR1 SNHLY, CDR2 FYNNEI. The CDR3 sequence is 15 residues long. In DNA, the CDR3 is TGTGCCAGCAGTGAATTTCCAGGGGCCAGCGGGGAGCTGTTTTTT. It is translated as CASSEFPGASGELFF.

The sample holds a few counts of this clone. The chain has TRBV19 and TRBJ1-1, with D perhaps matching TRBD1 (5 bases). V lost 4 bases and J 4 bases, leaving 10 bases between the germline ends. Germline V gene data show CDR1 as LNHDA and CDR2 as SQIVND (reference sequence). The CDR3 totals 13 residues. DNA of the CDR3: TGTGCCAGTAGTACCTTGACAGTCACTGAAGCTTTCTTT. Residues: CASSTLTVTEAFF.

The chain is built from TRBV9 and TRBJ2-2; possibly TRBD2 for D (5 bases). CDR1 and CDR2 (germline): SGDLS, YYNGEE. V lost 3 bases to trimming and J lost 3 bases, with 12 bases between them. CDR3 size: 15 residues. The chain's CDR3 is CASSADGRDTGELFF. CDR3 nucleotides: TGTGCCAGCAGCGCTGACGGGCGGGACACCGGGGAGCTGTTTTTT. The whole variable domain, remainder taken from reference TRBV9 and TRBJ2-2, is DSGVTQTPKHLITATGQRVTLRCSPRSGDLSVYWYQQSLDQGLQFLIQYYNGEERAKGNILERFSAQQFPDLHSELNLSSLELGDSALYFCASSADGRDTGELFFGEGSRLTVL.

The chain links TRBV30 to TRBJ1-2; 9 nucleotides line up with TRBD1. Germline CDR1 is GTSNPN and CDR2 is SVGIG (reference sequence). The CDR3 is 14 amino acids. J lost 2 bases, V lost 3 bases, and 4 bases had no gene match. CDR3 coding DNA: TGTGCCTGGAGGGGGACAGGGAGAAACTATGGCTACACCTTC. This translates into CAWRGTGRNYGYTF.

The V gene is TRBV7-2, the J gene TRBJ2-7, with TRBD2 identical over 13 bases. The CDR3 has 16 amino acids. CDR1 is SGHTA, CDR2 FQGNSA, per germline. Trimming took 5 bases from V and 4 from J; bases not matched to a gene: 8. The CDR3 DNA reads as TGTGCCAGCAGCCACCCACGGACTAGCGGGAGATACGAGCAGTACTTC. Protein sequence: CASSHPRTSGRYEQYF.

The chain joins TRBV15 to TRBJ2-7, with D possibly matching TRBD2 (5 bases). V lost 2 bases and J 2 bases, leaving 16 bases between the germline ends. Germline values: CDR1 LNHNV, CDR2 YYDKDF (reference sequence). This CDR3 region has 16 residues. The CDR3 protein is CATSRTGREPTYEQYF. DNA of the CDR3: TGTGCCACCAGCAGAACCGGACGGGAACCCACCTACGAGCAGTACTTC.

This rearrangement joins TRBV18 to TRBJ1-4; 9 bases agree with TRBD1. The CDR3 loop spans 15 amino acids. V lost 3 bases and J lost 7; bases outside the gene matches: 6. CDR1 and CDR2 from the germline V gene are KGHSH and LQKENI. CDR3 residues: CASSPNRGPGEKLFF. In DNA form, the CDR3 reads TGTGCCAGCTCACCGAACAGGGGGCCTGGTGAAAAACTGTTTTTT.

The genes are TRBV5-5 and TRBJ1-1; no clear D. The germline CDR1 and CDR2 sequences are SGHKS and YYEKEE (reference sequence). The CDR3 is made up of 13 amino acids. V dropped 1 base and J dropped 4 bases, with 8 bases sitting between them. CDR3 amino acids: CASSLHRSTEAFF. CDR3 DNA: TGTGCCAGCAGCTTGCACAGAAGCACTGAAGCTTTCTTT. The complete variable domain, with remaining parts taken from reference TRBV5-5 and TRBJ1-1, reads DAGVTQSPTHLIKTRGQQVTLRCSPISGHKSVSWYQQVLGQGPQFIFQYYEKEERGRGNFPDRFSARQFPNYSSELNVNALLLGDSALYLCASSLHRSTEAFFGQGTRLTVV.

The chain combines TRBV28 with TRBJ1-4, with TRBD1 matching over 7 bases. Germline V lookup: CDR1 MDHEN, CDR2 SYDVKM. The CDR3 contains 13 residues. The junction had 3 bases not matched to a gene; V was cut back by 9 bases and J by 2 bases. CDR3 in amino acids: CASLQGTNEKLFF. The CDR3 nucleotides are TGTGCCAGTCTACAGGGGACTAATGAAAAACTGTTTTTT. Using reference TRBV28 and TRBJ1-4 for the parts outside the CDR3, the full variable domain is DVKVTQSSRYLVKRTGEKVFLECVQDMDHENMFWYRQDPGLGLRLIYFSYDVKMKEKGDIPEGYSVSREKKERFSLILESASTNQTSMYLCASLQGTNEKLFFGSGTQLSVL.

The chain carries TRBV6-6 and TRBJ2-1, with 9 bases identical to TRBD1. Trimming cost V 5 bases and J 7 bases; bases outside gene matches: 9. This CDR3 spans 15 amino acids. CDR1 is MNHNY, CDR2 SVGAGI, per germline (reference sequence). The CDR3 protein is CASSQTGGTKNEQFF. The CDR3 coding sequence is TGTGCCAGCAGTCAGACAGGGGGGACTAAAAATGAGCAGTTCTTC.

The rearrangement uses TRBV7-8 and TRBJ1-4; 9 nucleotides agree with TRBD1. V shed 3 bases and J 7 bases; nucleotides not matched to a gene: 3. CDR3 length: 14 amino acids. CDR1 is SGHVS, CDR2 FQNEAQ, per germline. CDR3 protein: CASSLGQGGEKLFF. CDR3 nucleotides: TGTGCCAGCAGCTTGGGACAGGGAGGTGAAAAACTGTTTTTT.

This clone was detected once. This rearrangement joins TRBV28 to TRBJ1-5, with D uncertain. The germline V gene encodes CDR1 MDHEN and CDR2 SYDVKM. CDR3 size: 13 residues. With 7 bases removed from V and 2 bases from J, the gap between germline ends came to 9 bases. DNA of the CDR3: TGTGCCAGCACTAACAGTCGCAATCAGCCCCAGCATTTT. Translated: CASTNSRNQPQHF.

This clone is a singleton in its sample. The chain has TRBV5-1 and TRBJ2-7; 7 nucleotides align to TRBD1. With 5 bases clipped from V and 2 bases from J, the junction kept 7 bases outside the gene matches. This CDR3 has 14 amino acids. Germline V gene data show CDR1 as SGHRS and CDR2 as YFSETQ. CDR3 sequence: CASSSGTVAYEQYF. The DNA of the CDR3 is TGCGCCAGCAGTTCCGGGACAGTTGCCTACGAGCAGTACTTC. The full variable domain, with the rest looked up from reference TRBV5-1 and TRBJ2-7, is KAGVTQTPRYLIKTRGQQVTLSCSPISGHRSVSWYQQTPGQGLQFLFEYFSETQRNKGNFPGRFSGRQFSNSRSEMNVSTLELGDSALYLCASSSGTVAYEQYFGPGTRLTVT.

This rearrangement joins TRBV29-1 to TRBJ1-1; D may be TRBD1 (5 bases). The CDR3 has 13 amino acids. Trimming removed 4 bases at V and 3 bases at J, with 12 bases between. CDR1 and CDR2 from the germline V gene are SQVTM and ANQGSEA. This chain's CDR3 is CSVALAGYTEAFF. For the CDR3, the DNA is TGCAGCGTTGCTCTGGCAGGGTACACTGAAGCTTTCTTT.

The CDR3 DNA follows: TGTGCCAGCACAGTCAATGAAAAACTGTTTTTT. Translation: CASTVNEKLFF. The V call is TRBV2, the J call TRBJ1-4; D is unclear. The CDR3 is 11 amino acids. Between the trimmed V and J ends, which lost 7 bases and 5 bases, there was a span of 5 bases. The germline CDR1 and CDR2 sequences are SNHLY and FYNNEI.

The chain carries TRBV4-2 and TRBJ2-3; 8 bases are a match to TRBD2. CDR3 size: 18 residues. The germline V gene has CDR1 LGHNA and CDR2 YNFKEQ. V gave up 4 bases and J gave up 2 bases; unmatched junction bases: 14. In DNA form, the CDR3 reads TGTGCCAGCAGCCCCACCCTATCCCGGGGGGGATCCACAGATACGCAGTATTTT. This sequence encodes CASSPTLSRGGSTDTQYF.

The rearrangement links TRBV2 to TRBJ1-4, with a possible D match to TRBD1 (5 bases). Germline V gene data show CDR1 as SNHLY and CDR2 as FYNNEI. The CDR3 loop spans 13 amino acids. Trimming cost V 7 bases and J 7 bases, with 13 bases left between them. CDR3 in DNA: TGTGCCAGCAACATAGGGAGGGGTGAAAAACTGTTTTTT. It yields the protein CASNIGRGEKLFF.

The V and J genes are TRBV7-2 and TRBJ1-1; unclear D gene. The CDR3 runs to 15 residues. The V gene's germline CDR1 is SGHTA and CDR2 FQGNSA. V was shortened by 5 bases and J by 4 bases, with 17 bases between the two germline ends. CDR3 bases: TGTGCCAGCAGCGCAGATCCCGGGTCCCGCACTGAAGCTTTCTTT. As protein: CASSADPGSRTEAFF.

The chain couples TRBV5-1 to TRBJ2-1; 10 bases fit TRBD1. V lost 4 bases and J lost 3; bases outside the gene matches: 4. The CDR3 has 15 amino acids. The germline gives CDR1 SGHRS, CDR2 YFSETQ. CDR3 protein: CASSPGQGDYNEQFF. The CDR3 DNA sequence: TGCGCCAGCAGCCCCGGACAGGGGGACTACAATGAGCAGTTCTTC.

This chain links TRBV5-4 with TRBJ2-1, with 8 bases lining up with TRBD2. The germline gives CDR1 SGHNT, CDR2 YYREEE (reference sequence). Unmatched junction bases numbered 11, after V lost 4 bases and J lost 8 bases. The CDR3 loop spans 15 amino acids. DNA of the CDR3: TGTGCCAGCAGCAAAGACGCGCGGGAGGCCGATGAGCAGTTCTTC. This sequence encodes CASSKDAREADEQFF.